This is a list of T cell receptor beta chains from one sample in a study of blood T cell repertoires in COVID-19. TCRdb's copy holds only in-frame clones and misses some; the assay was immunoSEQ multiplex PCR. This sample carries roughly 180,000 clones, 65% to 90% of them seen once, and the ten largest clones take nearly 8.5%. The sample comprised peripheral blood. Every receptor here comes from a man in his sixties with acute or convalescent COVID-19. Both conserved end residues are part of each CDR3. Fields, in order: clone size, V gene, D gene, J gene, CDR3 protein, CDR3 DNA. A D gene is named only where the DNA matches it firmly. The listing skips clone size in some rows; elsewhere it reads once, few, many or a size class.

few	TRBV7-9	TRBD2	TRBJ2-5	CASSVGLAGSWGQETQYF	TGTGCCAGCAGCGTTGGGCTAGCGGGATCGTGGGGGCAAGAGACCCAGTACTTC
-	TRBV7-9	-	TRBJ1-2	CASSPRSDYGYTF	TGTGCCAGCAGCCCCCGCAGCGACTATGGCTACACCTTC
-	TRBV2	-	TRBJ1-2	CASIRDIYGYTF	TGTGCCAGCATCAGGGACATCTATGGCTACACCTTC
-	TRBV27	TRBD1	TRBJ1-6	CASGQGANSPLHF	TGTGCCAGCGGACAGGGGGCTAATTCACCCCTCCACTTT
-	TRBV5-1	TRBD1	TRBJ2-2	CASSSGQGADTGELFF	TGCGCCAGCAGCTCGGGACAGGGGGCTGACACCGGGGAGCTGTTTTTT
-	TRBV29-1	-	TRBJ1-1	CSVEHPEGTEAFF	TGCAGCGTTGAACACCCGGAGGGCACTGAAGCTTTCTTT
-	TRBV5-5	TRBD2	TRBJ2-5	CASSLGLAVAQETQYF	TGTGCCAGCAGCTTGGGGCTAGCGGTCGCCCAAGAGACCCAGTACTTC
-	TRBV2	-	TRBJ2-2	CASRDFTNTGELFF	TGTGCCAGCAGGGACTTCACGAACACCGGGGAGCTGTTTTTT
-	TRBV28	-	TRBJ2-7	CATYDWISYEQYF	TGTGCCACCTACGACTGGATCTCCTACGAGCAGTACTTC
-	TRBV19	TRBD1	TRBJ1-2	CASSDRGPETF	TGTGCCAGTAGTGACAGGGGTCCAGAAACCTTC
-	TRBV6-1	-	TRBJ1-5	CASSEAEGSDQPQHF	TGTGCCAGCAGTGAAGCGGAGGGGAGCGATCAGCCCCAGCATTTT
-	TRBV6-4	TRBD1	TRBJ1-1	CASSHRDRANTEAFF	TGTGCCAGCAGTCATAGGGACAGGGCGAACACTGAAGCTTTCTTT
-	TRBV30	TRBD1	TRBJ1-2	CAWSATGTGNLYGYTF	TGTGCCTGGAGCGCCACCGGGACAGGGAATCTATATGGCTACACCTTC
-	TRBV6-1	-	TRBJ1-2	CASSEAARGLHGYTF	TGTGCCAGCAGTGAAGCAGCGCGGGGCCTTCATGGCTACACCTTC
-	TRBV6-6	TRBD1	TRBJ2-7	CASSPWGQVSSYEQYF	TGTGCCAGCAGCCCCTGGGGACAGGTGAGCTCCTACGAGCAGTACTTC
-	TRBV28	-	TRBJ1-2	CASSLSGMSAGYTF	TGTGCCAGCAGTTTATCAGGAATGTCCGCTGGCTACACCTTC
-	TRBV5-1	TRBD2	TRBJ2-3	CASSPSGPGDTQYF	TGCGCCAGCAGCCCTAGCGGCCCGGGAGATACGCAGTATTTT
-	TRBV28	-	TRBJ1-6	CASSRGGWGYNSPLHF	TGTGCCAGCAGCCGGGGTGGGTGGGGATATAATTCACCCCTCCACTTT
-	TRBV10-3	TRBD2	TRBJ2-2	CAISGTSDTGELFF	TGTGCCATCAGTGGGACTAGCGACACCGGGGAGCTGTTTTTT
-	TRBV27	TRBD1	TRBJ1-6	CASSSSLRDSLPPLHF	TGTGCCAGCAGTTCGTCTCTCCGGGACAGCTTACCACCCCTCCACTTT
few	TRBV24-1	TRBD1	TRBJ1-2	CATSDGQGYGYTF	TGTGCCACCAGTGACGGACAGGGGTATGGCTACACCTTC
-	TRBV7-3	-	TRBJ1-5	CASSRRGAGLNQPQHF	TGTGCCAGCAGCCGACGGGGGGCAGGCCTCAATCAGCCCCAGCATTTT
-	TRBV5-3	TRBD2	TRBJ2-7	CASRLGLLDDEQYF	TGTGCCAGTAGGCTGGGACTACTAGACGACGAGCAGTACTTC
-	TRBV6-6	-	TRBJ1-1	CASSYLGQISTEAFF	TGTGCCAGCAGTTACTTAGGACAGATCAGCACTGAAGCTTTCTTT
-	TRBV16	-	TRBJ2-7	CASSPGQARYGGYF	TGTGCCAGCAGCCCCGGACAGGCCCGGTACGGGGGGTACTTC
few	TRBV28	TRBD2	TRBJ2-7	CASSTRRLAGNYEQYF	TGTGCCAGCAGTACCCGCCGGCTAGCGGGAAACTACGAGCAGTACTTC
-	TRBV25-1	-	TRBJ1-5	CASSDPGHRYCRPQHF	TGTGCCAGCAGTGATCCCGGACACCGTTACTGTAGGCCCCAGCATTTT
-	TRBV28	-	TRBJ2-7	CASSRGYEQYF	TGTGCCAGCAGTAGGGGATACGAGCAGTACTTC
-	TRBV11-2	-	TRBJ1-4	CASSLDPNRANEKLFF	TGTGCCAGCAGCTTAGATCCGAACAGAGCTAATGAAAAACTGTTTTTT
-	TRBV5-8	-	TRBJ1-2	CASSLGQQGGYTF	TGTGCCAGCAGCTTGGGACAGCAGGGTGGCTACACCTTC
-	TRBV21-1	-	TRBJ2-2	CASSNTSGRSTGELFF	TGTGCCAGCAGCAACACTAGCGGGAGGAGCACCGGGGAGCTGTTTTTT
-	TRBV5-1	TRBD2	TRBJ2-5	CASRSGVTSGNQETQYF	TGCGCCAGCAGGTCAGGGGTGACTAGCGGAAACCAAGAGACCCAGTACTTC
-	TRBV19	TRBD1	TRBJ1-1	CASSIPQGVGTEAFF	TGTGCCAGTAGTATCCCACAGGGGGTAGGCACTGAAGCTTTCTTT
-	TRBV5-1	TRBD2	TRBJ2-1	CASIEGRGDGNEQFF	TGCGCCAGCATAGAGGGGAGGGGCGATGGGAATGAGCAGTTCTTC
few	TRBV11-2	TRBD1	TRBJ2-7	CASRRQGYEQYF	TGTGCCAGCAGGCGACAGGGATACGAGCAGTACTTC
-	TRBV30	-	TRBJ2-3	CAWGAPQPHTQYF	TGTGCCTGGGGGGCCCCCCAACCCCATACGCAGTATTTT
-	TRBV6-4	TRBD2	TRBJ2-6	CARSDPGGAGANVLTF	TGTGCCCGCAGTGACCCGGGGGGGGCGGGGGCCAACGTCCTGACTTTC
-	TRBV9	-	TRBJ2-1	CASSLSGFSYNEQFF	TGTGCCAGCAGCTTGAGCGGGTTCTCCTACAATGAGCAGTTCTTC
-	TRBV4-2	-	TRBJ1-4	CASSQVGALRDEKLFF	TGTGCCAGCAGCCAAGTGGGGGCCTTGCGTGATGAAAAACTGTTTTTT
-	TRBV2	-	TRBJ1-2	CASRGTGDGYTF	TGTGCCAGCAGGGGGACGGGGGATGGCTACACCTTC
-	TRBV6-1	TRBD2	TRBJ2-7	CASSELAGSSLVDEQYF	TGTGCCAGCAGTGAACTAGCGGGATCTTCTCTTGTCGACGAGCAGTACTTC
few	TRBV4-1	TRBD1	TRBJ1-2	CASSRGQEGTYGYTF	TGCGCCAGCAGCAGAGGACAGGAAGGTACCTATGGCTACACCTTC
-	TRBV12-5	-	TRBJ1-2	CASGLDWAYGYTF	TGTGCTAGTGGTTTGGACTGGGCCTATGGCTACACCTTC
-	TRBV5-1	TRBD1	TRBJ2-3	CASSLITGGTDTQYF	TGCGCCAGCAGCTTGATCACAGGGGGCACAGATACGCAGTATTTT
-	TRBV10-2	TRBD2	TRBJ2-5	CASSGTSGSEETQYF	TGCGCCAGCAGTGGGACTAGCGGGAGCGAAGAGACCCAGTACTTC
-	TRBV18	TRBD2	TRBJ2-2	CASSPGTSGSTGELFF	TGTGCCAGCTCACCCGGGACTAGCGGGAGCACCGGGGAGCTGTTTTTT
-	TRBV19	-	TRBJ1-5	CASRQNRDEQPQHF	TGTGCCAGTAGGCAAAACAGGGATGAACAGCCCCAGCATTTT
-	TRBV2	-	TRBJ2-5	CASQYYETQYF	TGTGCCAGCCAGTACTATGAGACCCAGTACTTC
-	TRBV19	TRBD2	TRBJ2-5	CASSPALTSGSETQYF	TGTGCCAGTAGTCCGGCCCTGACTAGCGGGAGTGAGACCCAGTACTTC
-	TRBV20-1	-	TRBJ1-1	CSARDKTEAFF	TGCAGTGCTAGAGATAAAACTGAAGCTTTCTTT
-	TRBV30	-	TRBJ1-2	CAWSVRGVHYGYTF	TGTGCCTGGAGTGTACGGGGGGTCCACTATGGCTACACCTTC
-	TRBV24-1	-	TRBJ2-7	CATSHRESYEQYF	TGTGCCACCAGTCACCGGGAATCCTACGAGCAGTACTTC
-	TRBV5-1	-	TRBJ2-2	CASSLDRVMAGELFF	TGCGCCAGCAGCTTGGACAGGGTTATGGCCGGGGAGCTGTTTTTT
few	TRBV28	-	TRBJ1-1	CASSLWLGRHTEAFF	TGTGCCAGCAGTTTATGGTTGGGGAGGCACACTGAAGCTTTCTTT
-	TRBV11-3	TRBD2	TRBJ2-3	CASSLAGGFTDTQYF	TGTGCCAGCAGCTTAGCGGGAGGCTTCACAGATACGCAGTATTTT
-	TRBV6-5	TRBD2	TRBJ2-1	CASTWGGGGGNEQFF	TGTGCCAGCACTTGGGGCGGAGGCGGGGGCAATGAGCAGTTCTTC
-	TRBV29-1	-	TRBJ1-2	CSDLGGSHYGYTF	TGCAGCGATCTTGGGGGGTCGCACTATGGCTACACCTTC
-	TRBV9	TRBD1	TRBJ1-1	CASSPSGGVYTEAFF	TGTGCCAGCAGCCCATCAGGGGGCGTATATACTGAAGCTTTCTTT
-	TRBV27	-	TRBJ2-1	CASSLSAPGVYNEQFF	TGTGCCAGCAGTTTATCGGCCCCGGGGGTCTACAATGAGCAGTTCTTC